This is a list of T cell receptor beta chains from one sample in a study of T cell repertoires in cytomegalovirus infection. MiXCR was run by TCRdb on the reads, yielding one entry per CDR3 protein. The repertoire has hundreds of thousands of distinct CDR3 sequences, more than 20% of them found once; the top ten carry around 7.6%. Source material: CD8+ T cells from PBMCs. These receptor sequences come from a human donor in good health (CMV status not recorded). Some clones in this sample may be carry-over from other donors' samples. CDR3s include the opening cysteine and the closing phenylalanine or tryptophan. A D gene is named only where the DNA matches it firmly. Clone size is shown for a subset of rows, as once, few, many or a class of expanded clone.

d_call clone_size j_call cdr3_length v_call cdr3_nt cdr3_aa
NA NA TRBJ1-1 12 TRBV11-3 TGTGCCAGCAGCGAGGACGGTGTCGAAGCTTTCTTT CASSEDGVEAFF
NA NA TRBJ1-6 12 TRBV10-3 TGTGCCATCCGGGGAGGGAACTCACCCCTCCACTTT CAIRGGNSPLHF
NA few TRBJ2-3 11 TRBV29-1 TGCAGCGTTGAAGGATCGGGGAGGCAGTATTTT CSVEGSGRQYF
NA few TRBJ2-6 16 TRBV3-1 TGTGCCAGCAGCCTGAGACGGGACTCTGGGGCCAACGTCCTGACTTTC CASSLRRDSGANVLTF
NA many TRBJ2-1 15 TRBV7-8 TGTGCCAGCAGCTTGAAGGGGGTTTACTACAATGAGCAGTTCTTC CASSLKGVYYNEQFF
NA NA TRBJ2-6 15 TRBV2 TGTGCCAGCAGTGACGGTCCCTCTGGGGCCAACGTCCTGACTTTC CASSDGPSGANVLTF
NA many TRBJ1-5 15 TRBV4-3 TGCGCCAGCAGCCAAGAGGCGGGGAGCAATCAGCCCCAGCATTTT CASSQEAGSNQPQHF
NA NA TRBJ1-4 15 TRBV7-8 TGTGCCAGCAGCTTACTGACCGCCCCGAATGAAAAACTGTTTTTT CASSLLTAPNEKLFF
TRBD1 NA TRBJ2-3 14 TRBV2 TGTGCCAGGACAGGGCAGGATTTTGCAGATACGCAGTATTTT CARTGQDFADTQYF
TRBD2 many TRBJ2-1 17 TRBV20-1 TGCAGTGCTAGTGAAAGACTAGCGGGGGGACTATACAATGAGCAGTTCTTC CSASERLAGGLYNEQFF
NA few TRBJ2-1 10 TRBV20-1 TGCAGTGCGGGGACTGCGGAGCAGTTCTTC CSAGTAEQFF
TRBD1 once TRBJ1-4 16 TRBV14 TGTGCCAGCAGCTTGGGTTACAGGGGACTTGGCGAAAAACTGTTTTTT CASSLGYRGLGEKLFF
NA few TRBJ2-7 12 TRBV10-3 TGTGCCATCAGTGGACAGAAGTACGAGCAGTACTTC CAISGQKYEQYF
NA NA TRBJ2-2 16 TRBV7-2 TGTGCCAGCAGCTTCTCGGACGACCTAAACACCGGGGAGCTGTTTTTT CASSFSDDLNTGELFF
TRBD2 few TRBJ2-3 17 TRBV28 TGTGCCAGCAGTTTCTCCACTAGCGGGGGGCACACAGATACGCAGTATTTT CASSFSTSGGHTDTQYF